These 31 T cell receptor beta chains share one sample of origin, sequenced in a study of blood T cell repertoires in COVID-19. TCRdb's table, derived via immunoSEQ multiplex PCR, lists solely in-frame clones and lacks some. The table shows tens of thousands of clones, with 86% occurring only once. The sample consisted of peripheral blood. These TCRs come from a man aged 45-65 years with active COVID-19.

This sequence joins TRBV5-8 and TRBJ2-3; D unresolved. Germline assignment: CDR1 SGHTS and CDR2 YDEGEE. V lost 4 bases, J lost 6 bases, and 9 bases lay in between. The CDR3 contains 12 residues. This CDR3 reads CASSPPGDTQYF. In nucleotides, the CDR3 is TGTGCCAGCAGCCCCCCCGGGGATACGCAGTATTTT.

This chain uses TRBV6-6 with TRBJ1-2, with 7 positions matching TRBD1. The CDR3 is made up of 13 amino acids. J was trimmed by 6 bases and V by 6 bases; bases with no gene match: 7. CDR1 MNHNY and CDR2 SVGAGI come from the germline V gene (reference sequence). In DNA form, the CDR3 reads TGTGCCAGCAGCTGGGACAGTTCTAATGGCTACACCTTC. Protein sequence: CASSWDSSNGYTF.

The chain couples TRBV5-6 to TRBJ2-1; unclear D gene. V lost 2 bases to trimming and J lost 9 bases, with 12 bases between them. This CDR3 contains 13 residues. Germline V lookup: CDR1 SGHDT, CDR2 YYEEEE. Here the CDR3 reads CASSFSEASEQFF. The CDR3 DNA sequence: TGTGCCAGCAGCTTCTCCGAGGCCAGTGAGCAGTTCTTC.

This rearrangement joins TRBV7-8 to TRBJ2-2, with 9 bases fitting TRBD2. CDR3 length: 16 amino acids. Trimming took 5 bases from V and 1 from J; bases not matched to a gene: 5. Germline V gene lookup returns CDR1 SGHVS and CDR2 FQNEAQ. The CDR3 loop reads CASSQTSGRNTGELFF. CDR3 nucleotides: TGTGCCAGCAGCCAGACTAGCGGAAGGAACACCGGGGAGCTGTTTTTT.

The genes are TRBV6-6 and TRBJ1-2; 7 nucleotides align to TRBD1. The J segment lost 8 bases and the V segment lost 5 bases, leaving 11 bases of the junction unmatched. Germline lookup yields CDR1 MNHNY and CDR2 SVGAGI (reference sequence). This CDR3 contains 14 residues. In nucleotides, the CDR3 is TGTGCCAGCAGTGAGACAGGGAAACGGTACGGCTACACCTTC. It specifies CASSETGKRYGYTF.

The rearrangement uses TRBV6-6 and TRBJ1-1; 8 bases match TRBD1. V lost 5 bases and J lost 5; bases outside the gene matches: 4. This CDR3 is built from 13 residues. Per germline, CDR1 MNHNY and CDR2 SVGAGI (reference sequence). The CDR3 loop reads CASSNTGGTEAFF. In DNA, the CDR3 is TGTGCCAGCAGTAACACAGGGGGAACTGAAGCTTTCTTT.

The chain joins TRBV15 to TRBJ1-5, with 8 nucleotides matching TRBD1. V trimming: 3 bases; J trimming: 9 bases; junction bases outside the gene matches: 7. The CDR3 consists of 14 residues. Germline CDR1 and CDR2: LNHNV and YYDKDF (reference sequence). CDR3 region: CATSSGQGLWPQHF. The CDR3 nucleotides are TGTGCCACCAGCAGTGGACAGGGCCTTTGGCCCCAGCATTTT.

This CDR3 reads CASSDEGLVHNEQFF. CDR3 bases: TGTGCCAGCAGTGATGAGGGACTAGTGCACAATGAGCAGTTCTTC. V and J are TRBV2 and TRBJ2-1; 8 positions agree with TRBD2. Germline V gives CDR1 SNHLY, CDR2 FYNNEI. CDR3 length equals 15 residues. J was trimmed by 5 bases and V by 3 bases; bases with no gene match: 6.

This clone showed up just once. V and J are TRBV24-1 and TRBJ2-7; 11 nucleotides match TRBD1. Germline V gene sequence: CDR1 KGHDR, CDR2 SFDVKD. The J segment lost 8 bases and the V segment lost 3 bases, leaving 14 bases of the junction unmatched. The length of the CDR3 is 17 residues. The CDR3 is CATSDHEWTGGEGKQYV. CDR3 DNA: TGTGCCACCAGTGATCACGAATGGACAGGGGGCGAAGGTAAGCAGTACGTC.

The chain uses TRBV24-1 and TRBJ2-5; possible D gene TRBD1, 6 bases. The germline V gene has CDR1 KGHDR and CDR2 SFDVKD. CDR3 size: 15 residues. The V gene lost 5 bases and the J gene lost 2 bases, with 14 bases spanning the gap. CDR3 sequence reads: CATSAGDRIQETQYF. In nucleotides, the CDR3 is TGTGCCACCAGTGCAGGGGACCGTATTCAAGAGACCCAGTACTTC.

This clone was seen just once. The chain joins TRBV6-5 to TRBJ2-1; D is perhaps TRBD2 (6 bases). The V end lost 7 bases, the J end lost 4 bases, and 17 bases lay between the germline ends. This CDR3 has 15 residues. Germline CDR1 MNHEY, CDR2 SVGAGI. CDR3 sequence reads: CASTEEGTPYNEQFF. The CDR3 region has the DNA TGTGCCAGCACCGAGGAGGGGACTCCTTACAATGAGCAGTTCTTC.

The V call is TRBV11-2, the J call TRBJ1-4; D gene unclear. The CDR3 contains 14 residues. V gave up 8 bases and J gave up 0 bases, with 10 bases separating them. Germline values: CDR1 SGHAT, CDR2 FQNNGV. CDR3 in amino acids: CASGISATNEKLFF. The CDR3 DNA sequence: TGTGCCAGCGGAATCAGCGCAACTAATGAAAAACTGTTTTTT.

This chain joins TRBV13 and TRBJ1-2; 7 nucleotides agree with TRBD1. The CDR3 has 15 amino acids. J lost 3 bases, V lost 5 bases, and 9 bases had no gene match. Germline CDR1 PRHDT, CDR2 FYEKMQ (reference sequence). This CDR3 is CASSPTGAVDYGYTF. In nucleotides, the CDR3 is TGTGCCAGCAGCCCAACAGGGGCGGTAGACTATGGCTACACCTTC.

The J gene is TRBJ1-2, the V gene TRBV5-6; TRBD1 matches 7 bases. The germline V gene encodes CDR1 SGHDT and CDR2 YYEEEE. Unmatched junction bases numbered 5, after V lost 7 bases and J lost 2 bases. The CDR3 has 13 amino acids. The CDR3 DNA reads TGTGCCAGCTCACCGGACAGGAACTATGGCTACACCTTC. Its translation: CASSPDRNYGYTF.

The CDR3 nucleotides read TGTGCCACCAGTGATCCTAACCCGGGACTAGCAGGCAATGAGCAGTTCTTC. It specifies CATSDPNPGLAGNEQFF. The gene calls are TRBV24-1 and TRBJ2-1, with TRBD2 identical over 9 bases. This CDR3 is 17 amino acids long. The germline CDR1 and CDR2 sequences are KGHDR and SFDVKD. Trimming at V came to 3 bases and at J to 6 bases, leaving 11 bases not matched to a gene.

CDR3 residues: CASSPVESTDTQYF. The CDR3 nucleotides are TGTGCCAGCTCACCAGTCGAGAGCACAGATACGCAGTATTTT. This sequence joins TRBV18 and TRBJ2-3, with D unresolved. Germline assignment: CDR1 KGHSH and CDR2 LQKENI. V was cut by 2 bases and J by 0 bases, with 6 bases left in between. This CDR3 has 14 residues.

The CDR3 DNA reads as TGTGCCAGCAGCCCTGACCTGGTGGGGCAGAACACTGAAGCTTTCTTT. Protein product: CASSPDLVGQNTEAFF. The chain recombines TRBV6-2 or TRBV6-3 with TRBJ1-1; TRBD1 might be the D (5 bases). The ends were cut back, 6 bases at V and 1 base at J, with 18 bases in the middle. Germline V gives CDR1 MNHEY, CDR2 SVGEGT. The CDR3 consists of 16 residues.

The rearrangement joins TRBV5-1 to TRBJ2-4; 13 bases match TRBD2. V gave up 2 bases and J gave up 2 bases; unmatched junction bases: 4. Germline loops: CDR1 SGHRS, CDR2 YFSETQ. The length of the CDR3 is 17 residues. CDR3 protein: CASSLGTSGVPKNIQYF. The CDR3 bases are TGCGCCAGCAGCTTAGGGACTAGCGGGGTCCCCAAAAACATTCAGTACTTC.

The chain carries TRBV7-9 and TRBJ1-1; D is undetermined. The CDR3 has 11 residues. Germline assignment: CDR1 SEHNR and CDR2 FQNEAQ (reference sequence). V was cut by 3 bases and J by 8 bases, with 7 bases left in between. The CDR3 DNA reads TGTGCCAGCAGCTTTGCGGCAGAAGCTTTCTTT. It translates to CASSFAAEAFF.

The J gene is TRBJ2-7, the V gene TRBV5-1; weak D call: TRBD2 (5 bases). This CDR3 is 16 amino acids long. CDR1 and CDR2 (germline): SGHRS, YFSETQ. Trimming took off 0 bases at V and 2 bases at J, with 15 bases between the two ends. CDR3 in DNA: TGCGCCAGCAGCTTGGAACGGAACGGGATTACCTACGAGCAGTACTTC. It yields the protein CASSLERNGITYEQYF.

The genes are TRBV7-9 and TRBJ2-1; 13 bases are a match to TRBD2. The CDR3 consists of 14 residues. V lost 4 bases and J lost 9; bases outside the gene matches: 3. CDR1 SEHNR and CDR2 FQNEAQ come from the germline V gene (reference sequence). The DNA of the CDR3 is TGTGCCAGCAGCTCCAGGACTAGCGGGAGTGAGCAGTTCTTC. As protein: CASSSRTSGSEQFF.

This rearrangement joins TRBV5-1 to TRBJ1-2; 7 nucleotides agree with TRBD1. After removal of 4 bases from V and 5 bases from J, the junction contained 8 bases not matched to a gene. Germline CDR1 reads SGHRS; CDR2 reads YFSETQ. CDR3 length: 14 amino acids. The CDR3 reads CASSPTGQQYGYTF. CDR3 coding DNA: TGCGCCAGCAGCCCTACGGGACAGCAATATGGCTACACCTTC. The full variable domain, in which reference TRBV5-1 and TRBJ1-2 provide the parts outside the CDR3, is KAGVTQTPRYLIKTRGQQVTLSCSPISGHRSVSWYQQTPGQGLQFLFEYFSETQRNKGNFPGRFSGRQFSNSRSEMNVSTLELGDSALYLCASSPTGQQYGYTFGSGTRLTVV.

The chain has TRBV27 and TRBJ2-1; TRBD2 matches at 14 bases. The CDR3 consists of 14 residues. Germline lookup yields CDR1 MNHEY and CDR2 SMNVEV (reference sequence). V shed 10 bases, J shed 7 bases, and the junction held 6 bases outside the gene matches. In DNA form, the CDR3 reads TGTGCCACGAGACTAGCGGGAGGGCCAAATGAGCAGTTCTTC. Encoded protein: CATRLAGGPNEQFF.

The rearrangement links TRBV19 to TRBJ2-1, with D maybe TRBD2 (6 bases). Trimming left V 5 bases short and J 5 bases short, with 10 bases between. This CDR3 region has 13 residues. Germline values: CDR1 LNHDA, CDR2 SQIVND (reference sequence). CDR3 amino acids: CASSELADNEQFF. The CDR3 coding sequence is TGTGCCAGTAGTGAACTAGCTGACAATGAGCAGTTCTTC.

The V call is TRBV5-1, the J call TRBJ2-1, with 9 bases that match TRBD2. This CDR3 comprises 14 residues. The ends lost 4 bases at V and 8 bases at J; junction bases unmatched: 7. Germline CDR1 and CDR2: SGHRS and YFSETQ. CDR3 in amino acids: CASSIRTSDDEQFF. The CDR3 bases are TGCGCCAGCAGCATTCGGACTAGCGACGATGAGCAGTTCTTC.

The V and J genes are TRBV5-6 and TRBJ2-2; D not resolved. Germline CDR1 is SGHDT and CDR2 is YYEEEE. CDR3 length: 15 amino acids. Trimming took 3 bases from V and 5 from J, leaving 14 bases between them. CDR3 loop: CASSSWARSTGELFF. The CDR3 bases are TGTGCCAGCAGCTCATGGGCGCGATCTACCGGGGAGCTGTTTTTT.

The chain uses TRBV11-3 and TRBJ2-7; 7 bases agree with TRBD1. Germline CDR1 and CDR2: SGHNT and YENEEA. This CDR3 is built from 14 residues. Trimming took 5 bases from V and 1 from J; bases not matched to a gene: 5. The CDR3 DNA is TGTGCCAGCAGCCAAGACAGGGCATCCTACGAGCAGTACTTC. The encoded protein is CASSQDRASYEQYF.

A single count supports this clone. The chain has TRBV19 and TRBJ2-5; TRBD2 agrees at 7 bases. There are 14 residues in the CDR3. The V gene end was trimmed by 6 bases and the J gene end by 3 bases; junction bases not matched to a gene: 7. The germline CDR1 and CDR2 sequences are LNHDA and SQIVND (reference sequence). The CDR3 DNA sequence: TGTGCCAGTAGGAATACTGGGGGGGAAGAGACCCAGTACTTC. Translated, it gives CASRNTGGEETQYF.

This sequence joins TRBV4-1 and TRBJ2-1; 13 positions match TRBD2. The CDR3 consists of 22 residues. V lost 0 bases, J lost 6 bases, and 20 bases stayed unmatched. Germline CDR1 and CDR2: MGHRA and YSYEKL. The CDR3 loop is CASSQDLFGLAGASGHPNEQFF. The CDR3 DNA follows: TGCGCCAGCAGCCAAGATCTTTTCGGACTAGCGGGAGCGAGTGGCCACCCCAATGAGCAGTTCTTC.

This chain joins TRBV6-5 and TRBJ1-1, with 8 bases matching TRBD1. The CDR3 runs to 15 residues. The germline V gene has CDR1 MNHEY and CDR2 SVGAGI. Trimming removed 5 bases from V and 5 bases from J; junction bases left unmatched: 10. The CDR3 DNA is TGTGCCAGCAGTAGCGCAGGGGGCGTAGGGACTGAAGCTTTCTTT. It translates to CASSSAGGVGTEAFF.

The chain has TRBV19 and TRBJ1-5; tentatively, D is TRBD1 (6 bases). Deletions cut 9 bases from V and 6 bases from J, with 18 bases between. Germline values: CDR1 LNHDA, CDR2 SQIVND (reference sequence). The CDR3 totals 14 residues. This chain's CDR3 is CASSIGGKGQPQHF. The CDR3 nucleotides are TGTGCCAGCTCAATTGGGGGCAAAGGTCAGCCCCAGCATTTT.